This TCR beta chain originates from a study of shared clonotypes between healthy human individuals. At the level of the study: Three plates each covered CD4 naive and memory; CD8 naive two, CD8 memory one.

To note about this clone: The target antigen is unknown.

Trimming removed 1 base at V and 4 bases at J, with 3 bases between. CDR3 size: 12 residues. Looked up from germline, CDR1 is SGHRS and CDR2 is YFSETQ. Deep was the level used in running the assay. TCRdb keeps only in-frame clones here, not all; method: immunoSEQ multiplex PCR. The data show around 720,000 clones, approximately 73% seen once. Regarding the study as a whole: Sorted-subset samples were not fully sequenced, rarefaction indicated.

This sequence joins TRBV5-1 and TRBJ2-1; D gene ambiguous. The sample was memory CD4+ T cells sorted from blood. Subset: CD45RA-negative fraction. The TCR comes from a young woman in good health. DNA for the CDR3: TGCGCCAGCAGCTTGCGGTACAATGAGCAGTTCTTC. The encoded protein is CASSLRYNEQFF.